This paragraph covers one T cell receptor (beta chain) sequence. The V end was cut by 5 bases, the J end by 5 bases, with 15 bases between. CDR3 length: 14 amino acids. CDR1 SGHTA and CDR2 FQGTGA come from the germline V gene. The data were obtained in a study of control samples from healthy donors and cancer patients. TCRdb keeps only in-frame clones here, not all; method: immunoSEQ multiplex PCR. The sample holds around 110,000 clones, roughly 91% seen once. Specimen: blood. The source is a woman in her sixties or seventies in good health. The genes are TRBV7-3 and TRBJ1-1; a weak D match, TRBD1 (5 bases). The CDR3 spells CASSAGTSGTEAFF. CDR3 coding DNA: TGTGCCAGCAGCGCCGGGACCTCGGGGACTGAAGCTTTCTTT.